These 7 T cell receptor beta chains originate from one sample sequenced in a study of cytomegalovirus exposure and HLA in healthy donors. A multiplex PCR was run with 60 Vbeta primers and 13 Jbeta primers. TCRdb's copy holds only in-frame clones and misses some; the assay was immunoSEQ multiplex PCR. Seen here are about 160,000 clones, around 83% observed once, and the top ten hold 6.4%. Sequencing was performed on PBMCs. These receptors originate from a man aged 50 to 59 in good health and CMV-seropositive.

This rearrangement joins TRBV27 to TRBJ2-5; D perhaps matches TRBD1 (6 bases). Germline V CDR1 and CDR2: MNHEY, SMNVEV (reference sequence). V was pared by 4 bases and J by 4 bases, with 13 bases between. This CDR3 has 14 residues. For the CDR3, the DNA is TGTGCCAGCAGTTCAGGGGACCGTAGAGAGACCCAGTACTTC. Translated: CASSSGDRRETQYF.

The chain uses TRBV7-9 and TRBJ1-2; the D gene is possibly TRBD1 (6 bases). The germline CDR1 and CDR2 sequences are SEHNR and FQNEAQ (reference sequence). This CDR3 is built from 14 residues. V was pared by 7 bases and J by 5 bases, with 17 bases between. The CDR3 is CASTSGEGGYGYTF. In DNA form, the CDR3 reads TGTGCCAGCACCTCGGGGGAGGGGGGTTATGGCTACACCTTC.

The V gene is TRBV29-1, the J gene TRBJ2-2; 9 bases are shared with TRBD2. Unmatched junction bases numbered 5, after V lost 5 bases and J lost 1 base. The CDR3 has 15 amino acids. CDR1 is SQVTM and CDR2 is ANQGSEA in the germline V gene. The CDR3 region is CSVRVAGVNTGELFF. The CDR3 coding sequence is TGCAGCGTTCGGGTAGCGGGAGTGAACACCGGGGAGCTGTTTTTT.

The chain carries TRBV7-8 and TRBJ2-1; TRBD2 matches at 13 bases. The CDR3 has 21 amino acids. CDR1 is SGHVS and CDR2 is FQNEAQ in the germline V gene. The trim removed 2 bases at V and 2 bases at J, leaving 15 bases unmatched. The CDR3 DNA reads TGTGCCAGCAGCTTATATCCCACCGGACTAGCGGGAGATTCCCCCTACAATGAGCAGTTCTTC. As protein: CASSLYPTGLAGDSPYNEQFF.

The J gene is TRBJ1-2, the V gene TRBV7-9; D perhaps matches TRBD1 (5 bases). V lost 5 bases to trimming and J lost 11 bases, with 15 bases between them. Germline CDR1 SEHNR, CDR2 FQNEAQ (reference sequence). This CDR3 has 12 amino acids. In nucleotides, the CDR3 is TGTGCCAGCAGCCCTCTTCCAGGGCTTTACACCTTC. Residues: CASSPLPGLYTF.

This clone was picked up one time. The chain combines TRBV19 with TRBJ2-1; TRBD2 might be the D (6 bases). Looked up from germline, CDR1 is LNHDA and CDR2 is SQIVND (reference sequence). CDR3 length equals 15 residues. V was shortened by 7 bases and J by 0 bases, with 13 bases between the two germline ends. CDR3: CASKRGASSYNEQFF. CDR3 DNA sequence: TGTGCCAGTAAGCGCGGGGCCAGCTCCTACAATGAGCAGTTCTTC.

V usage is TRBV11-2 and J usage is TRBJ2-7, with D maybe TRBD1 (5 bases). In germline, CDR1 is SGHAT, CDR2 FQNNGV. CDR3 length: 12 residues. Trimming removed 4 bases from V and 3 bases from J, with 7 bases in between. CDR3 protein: CASSSQGYEQYF. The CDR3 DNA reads TGTGCCAGCAGCTCGCAGGGCTACGAGCAGTACTTC.